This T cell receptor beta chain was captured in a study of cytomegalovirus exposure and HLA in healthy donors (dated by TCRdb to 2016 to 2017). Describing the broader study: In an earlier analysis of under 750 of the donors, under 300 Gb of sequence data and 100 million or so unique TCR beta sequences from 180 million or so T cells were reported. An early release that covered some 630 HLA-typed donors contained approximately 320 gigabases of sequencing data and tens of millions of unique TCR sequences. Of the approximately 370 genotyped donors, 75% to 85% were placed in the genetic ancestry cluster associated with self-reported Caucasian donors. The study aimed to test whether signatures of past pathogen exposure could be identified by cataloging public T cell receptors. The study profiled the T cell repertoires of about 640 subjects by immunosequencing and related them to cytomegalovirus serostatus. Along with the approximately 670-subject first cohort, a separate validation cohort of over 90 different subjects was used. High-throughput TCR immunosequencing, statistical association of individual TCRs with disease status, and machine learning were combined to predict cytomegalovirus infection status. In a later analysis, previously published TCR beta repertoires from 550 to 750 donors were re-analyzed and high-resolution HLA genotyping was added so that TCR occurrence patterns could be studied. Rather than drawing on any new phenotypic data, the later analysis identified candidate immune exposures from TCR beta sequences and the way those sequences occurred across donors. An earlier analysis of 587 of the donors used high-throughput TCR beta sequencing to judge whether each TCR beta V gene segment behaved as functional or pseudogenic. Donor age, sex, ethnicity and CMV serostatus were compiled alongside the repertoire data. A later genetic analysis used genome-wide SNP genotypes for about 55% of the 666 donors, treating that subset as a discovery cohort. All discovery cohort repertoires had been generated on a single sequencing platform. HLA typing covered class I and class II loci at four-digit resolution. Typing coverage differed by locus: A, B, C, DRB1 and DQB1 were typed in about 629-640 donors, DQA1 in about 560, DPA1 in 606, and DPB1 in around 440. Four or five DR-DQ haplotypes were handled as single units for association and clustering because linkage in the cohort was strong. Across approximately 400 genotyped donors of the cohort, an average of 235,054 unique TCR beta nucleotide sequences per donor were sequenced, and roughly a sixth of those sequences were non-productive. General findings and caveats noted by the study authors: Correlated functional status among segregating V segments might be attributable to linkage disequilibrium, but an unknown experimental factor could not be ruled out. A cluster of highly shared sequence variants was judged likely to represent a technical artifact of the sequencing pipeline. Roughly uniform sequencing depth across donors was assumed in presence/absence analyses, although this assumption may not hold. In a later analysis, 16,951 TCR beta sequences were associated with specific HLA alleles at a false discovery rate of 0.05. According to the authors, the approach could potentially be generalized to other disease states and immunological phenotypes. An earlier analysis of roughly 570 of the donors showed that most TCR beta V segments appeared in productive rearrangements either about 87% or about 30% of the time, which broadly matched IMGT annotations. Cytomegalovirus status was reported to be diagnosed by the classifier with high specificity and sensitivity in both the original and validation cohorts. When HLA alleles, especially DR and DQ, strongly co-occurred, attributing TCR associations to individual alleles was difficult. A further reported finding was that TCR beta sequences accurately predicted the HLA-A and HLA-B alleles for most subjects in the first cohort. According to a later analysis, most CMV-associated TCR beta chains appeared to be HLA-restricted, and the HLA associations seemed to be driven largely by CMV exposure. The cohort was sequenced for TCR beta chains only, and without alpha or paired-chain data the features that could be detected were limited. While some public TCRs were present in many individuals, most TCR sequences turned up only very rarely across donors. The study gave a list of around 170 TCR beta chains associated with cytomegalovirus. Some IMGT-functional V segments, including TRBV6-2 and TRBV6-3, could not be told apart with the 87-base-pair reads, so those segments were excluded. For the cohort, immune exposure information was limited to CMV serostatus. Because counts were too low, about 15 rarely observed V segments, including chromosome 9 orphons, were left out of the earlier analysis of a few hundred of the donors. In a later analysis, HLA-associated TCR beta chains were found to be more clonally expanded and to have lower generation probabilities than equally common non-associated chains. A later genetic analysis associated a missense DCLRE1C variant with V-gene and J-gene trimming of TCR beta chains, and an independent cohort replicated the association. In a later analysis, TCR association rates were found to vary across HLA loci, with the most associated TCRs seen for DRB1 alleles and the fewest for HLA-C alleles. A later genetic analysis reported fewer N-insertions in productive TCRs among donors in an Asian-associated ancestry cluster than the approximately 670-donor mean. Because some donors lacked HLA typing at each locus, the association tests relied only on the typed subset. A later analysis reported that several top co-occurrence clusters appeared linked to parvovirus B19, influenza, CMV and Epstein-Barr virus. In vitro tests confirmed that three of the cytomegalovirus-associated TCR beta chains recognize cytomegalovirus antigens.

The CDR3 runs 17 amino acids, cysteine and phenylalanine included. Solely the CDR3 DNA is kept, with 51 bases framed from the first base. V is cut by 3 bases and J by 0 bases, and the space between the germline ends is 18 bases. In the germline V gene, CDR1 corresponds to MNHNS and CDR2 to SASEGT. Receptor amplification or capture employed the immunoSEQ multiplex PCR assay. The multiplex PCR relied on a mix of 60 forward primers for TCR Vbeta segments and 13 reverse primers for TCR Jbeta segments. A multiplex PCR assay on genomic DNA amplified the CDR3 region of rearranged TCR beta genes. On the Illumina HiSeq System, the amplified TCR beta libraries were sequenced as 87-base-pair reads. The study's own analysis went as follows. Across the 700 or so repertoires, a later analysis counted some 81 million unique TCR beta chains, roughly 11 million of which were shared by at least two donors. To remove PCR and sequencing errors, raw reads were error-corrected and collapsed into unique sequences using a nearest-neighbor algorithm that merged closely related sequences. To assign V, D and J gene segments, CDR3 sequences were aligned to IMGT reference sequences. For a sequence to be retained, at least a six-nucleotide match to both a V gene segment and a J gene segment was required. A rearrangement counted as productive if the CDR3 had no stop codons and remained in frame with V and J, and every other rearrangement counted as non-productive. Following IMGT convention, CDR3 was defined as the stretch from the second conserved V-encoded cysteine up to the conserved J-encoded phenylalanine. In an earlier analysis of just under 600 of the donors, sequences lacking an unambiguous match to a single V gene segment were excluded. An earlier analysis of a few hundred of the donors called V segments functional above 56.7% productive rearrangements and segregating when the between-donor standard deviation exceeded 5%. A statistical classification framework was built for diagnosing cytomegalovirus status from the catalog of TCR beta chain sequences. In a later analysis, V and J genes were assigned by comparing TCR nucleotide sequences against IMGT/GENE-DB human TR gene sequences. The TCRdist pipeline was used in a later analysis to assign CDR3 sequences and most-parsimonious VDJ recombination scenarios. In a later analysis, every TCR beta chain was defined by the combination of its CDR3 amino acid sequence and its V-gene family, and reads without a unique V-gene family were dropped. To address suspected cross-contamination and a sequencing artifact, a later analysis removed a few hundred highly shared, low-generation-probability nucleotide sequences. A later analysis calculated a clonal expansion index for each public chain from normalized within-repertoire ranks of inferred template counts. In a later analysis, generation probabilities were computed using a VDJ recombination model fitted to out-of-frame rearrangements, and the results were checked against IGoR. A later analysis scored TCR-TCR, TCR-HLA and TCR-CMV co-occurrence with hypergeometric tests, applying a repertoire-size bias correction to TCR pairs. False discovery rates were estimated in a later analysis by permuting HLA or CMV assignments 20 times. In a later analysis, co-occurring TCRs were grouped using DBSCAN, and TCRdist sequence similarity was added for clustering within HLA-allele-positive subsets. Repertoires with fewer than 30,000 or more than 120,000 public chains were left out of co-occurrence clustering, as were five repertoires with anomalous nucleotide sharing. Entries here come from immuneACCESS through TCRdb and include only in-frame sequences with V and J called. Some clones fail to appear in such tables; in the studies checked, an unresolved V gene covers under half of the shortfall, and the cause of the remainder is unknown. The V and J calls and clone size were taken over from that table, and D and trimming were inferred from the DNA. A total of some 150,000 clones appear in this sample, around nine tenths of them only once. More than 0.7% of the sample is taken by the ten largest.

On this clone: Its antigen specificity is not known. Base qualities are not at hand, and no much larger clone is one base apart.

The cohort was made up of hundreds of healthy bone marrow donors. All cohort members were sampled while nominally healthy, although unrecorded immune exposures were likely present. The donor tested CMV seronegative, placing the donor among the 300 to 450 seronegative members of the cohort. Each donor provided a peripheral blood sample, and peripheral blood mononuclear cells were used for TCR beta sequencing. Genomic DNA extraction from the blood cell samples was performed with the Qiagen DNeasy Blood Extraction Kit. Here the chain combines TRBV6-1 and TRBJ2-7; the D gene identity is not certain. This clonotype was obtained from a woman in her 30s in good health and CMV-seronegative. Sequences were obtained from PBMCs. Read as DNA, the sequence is TGTGCCAGCAGTGATAGAGGTCGAGTAGTCGGCTCCTACGAGCAGTACTTC. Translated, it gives CASSDRGRVVGSYEQYF.